The 31 T cell receptor beta chains reported below all come from one sample, sequenced in a study of T cells in Graves' hyperthyroidism and ophthalmopathy. What was amplified from RNA transcripts were TCR beta CDR3 regions. With the HTBI primer set, the TCR CDR3 went through a first round of RT-PCR. TCRdb re-called the multiplex PCR reads through MiXCR, storing one row per CDR3 protein. In the table there are 300,000 to 450,000 distinct CDR3 sequences, 20% to 25% of which are singletons. Specimen: blood. Every receptor here comes from a man aged 45-60 years with Graves' hyperthyroidism.

This clonotype was found a few times. V usage is TRBV18 and J usage is TRBJ1-2; TRBD1 is a possible D gene (6 bases). V dropped 0 bases and J dropped 7 bases, with 15 bases sitting between them. This CDR3 is 15 amino acids long. Per the germline V gene, CDR1 is KGHSH and CDR2 is LQKENI. The CDR3 nucleotides are TGTGCCAGCTCACCACCGGAGACAGGCACGGGTGGCTACACCTTC. It codes for CASSPPETGTGGYTF.

The gene calls are TRBV30 and TRBJ2-7; the match to TRBD1 covers 9 bases. Germline V gene lookup returns CDR1 GTSNPN and CDR2 SVGIG (reference sequence). The V and J ends lost 4 bases and 2 bases, in that order; junction bases with no gene match: 6. The CDR3 is 14 amino acids. This CDR3 reads CAWTGTGNPYEQYF. As DNA, the CDR3 is TGTGCCTGGACCGGGACAGGGAATCCCTACGAGCAGTACTTC.

A note on this clonotype: A much bigger clone sits one base away, suggesting this may be a read error. The conserved phenylalanine or tryptophan is not found at the CDR3 terminus, so this likely reflects a read error. The V and J genes are TRBV7-9 and TRBJ2-7, with D perhaps TRBD2 (5 bases). Germline V gives CDR1 SEHNR, CDR2 FQNEAQ (reference sequence). The CDR3 totals 15 residues. Between the trimmed V and J ends, which lost 6 bases and 0 bases, there was a span of 15 bases. The CDR3 nucleotides read TGTGCCAGCAGTTTCCAGGCGGGTTACTCCTACGAGCAGTACTCC. The encoded protein is CASSFQAGYSYEQYS.

This clonotype was found a few times. This sequence joins TRBV7-9 and TRBJ1-3; a possible D gene is TRBD1 (5 bases). This CDR3 has 15 amino acids. With 3 bases removed from V and 0 bases from J, the gap between germline ends came to 9 bases. Germline assignment: CDR1 SEHNR and CDR2 FQNEAQ (reference sequence). CDR3 bases: TGTGCCAGCAGCTTGACAGCTGGCTCTGGAAACACCATATATTTT. Translation gives CASSLTAGSGNTIYF.

The genes are TRBV9 and TRBJ2-5; D uncertain. V was clipped by 4 bases and J by 6 bases, with 16 bases between them. The CDR3 has 14 residues. CDR1 and CDR2 from the germline V gene are SGDLS and YYNGEE. CDR3 DNA: TGTGCCAGCAGCCCACCCAATGGGGTTCAGACCCAGTACTTC. It is translated as CASSPPNGVQTQYF.

The chain links TRBV12-3 or TRBV12-4 to TRBJ1-3; D remains unclear. Trimming took 2 bases from V and 0 from J, leaving 11 bases between them. The CDR3 is 16 residues long. The CDR3 DNA is TGTGCCAGCAGTTTAACCCGCTCGAGCTCTGGAAACACCATATATTTT. Translated, it gives CASSLTRSSSGNTIYF.

The chain has TRBV9 and TRBJ2-7; 7 bases align to TRBD1. The V and J ends lost 4 bases and 2 bases, in that order; junction bases with no gene match: 9. The CDR3 is 15 amino acids. CDR1 and CDR2 (germline): SGDLS, YYNGEE. The CDR3: CASSPQGTAAYEQYF. CDR3 in DNA: TGTGCCAGCAGCCCGCAAGGGACAGCCGCCTACGAGCAGTACTTC.

J is TRBJ2-6 and V is TRBV7-3; D possibly matches TRBD1 or TRBD2 (5 bases each). The V end was cut by 3 bases, the J end by 15 bases, with 9 bases between. The CDR3 runs to 11 residues. Germline lookup yields CDR1 SGHTA and CDR2 FQGTGA. This CDR3 reads CASSFPGPLTF. The CDR3 DNA sequence: TGTGCCAGCAGCTTCCCGGGACCCCTGACTTTC.

On this clonotype: This clone may be a read error of a much larger clone one base away. The chain employs TRBV12-3 or TRBV12-4 and TRBJ2-3, with D perhaps TRBD1 (5 bases). The CDR3 extends over 14 amino acids. Trimming left V 7 bases short and J 1 base short, with 12 bases between. The CDR3 nucleotides read TGTGCCAGCAACCCCAGCAGGGGCACAGATACGCAGTATTTT. It codes for CASNPSRGTDTQYF.

The rearrangement links TRBV7-9 to TRBJ2-1; TRBD2 is a possible D gene (6 bases). This CDR3 comprises 16 residues. CDR1 is SEHNR and CDR2 is FQNEAQ in the germline V gene (reference sequence). Trimming pared 7 bases from V and 8 bases from J, leaving 24 bases between. The CDR3 protein is CASTVPGTAIHYEQFF. The CDR3 coding sequence is TGTGCCAGCACTGTCCCCGGGACTGCAATTCACTATGAGCAGTTCTTC.

The gene calls are TRBV7-3 and TRBJ1-5; 8 bases align to TRBD1. V lost 5 bases, J lost 0 bases, and 9 bases stayed unmatched. CDR1 and CDR2 (germline): SGHTA, FQGTGA. The CDR3 spans 17 residues. CDR3 residues: CASSKTGALYSNQPQHF. CDR3 DNA sequence: TGTGCCAGCAGCAAGACAGGGGCCCTCTATAGCAATCAGCCCCAGCATTTT.

V is TRBV29-1 and J is TRBJ1-1, with unresolved D. The CDR3 consists of 12 residues. In germline, CDR1 is SQVTM, CDR2 ANQGSEA. With 3 bases removed from V and 7 bases from J, the gap between germline ends came to 12 bases. DNA for the CDR3: TGCAGCGTTGAGCCCCAAGGGTTTGAAGCTTTCTTT. It translates to CSVEPQGFEAFF.

The chain links TRBV19 to TRBJ1-6; possibly TRBD1 for D (6 bases). The V gene's germline CDR1 is LNHDA and CDR2 SQIVND (reference sequence). Between the trimmed V and J ends, which lost 7 bases and 7 bases, there was a span of 17 bases. This CDR3 is built from 15 residues. Here the CDR3 DNA reads TGTGCCAGTACCTTAGCAGGGGTGGTAAATTCACCCCTCCACTTT. Its protein is CASTLAGVVNSPLHF.

The gene calls are TRBV12-3 or TRBV12-4 and TRBJ1-5; D is unresolved. This CDR3 is built from 14 residues. Trimming removed 3 bases at V and 4 bases at J, with 10 bases between. The CDR3 DNA reads TGTGCCAGCAGTTTCCGGGCCCAAAATCAGCCCCAGCATTTT. Its translation: CASSFRAQNQPQHF.

This clonotype came up many times. The chain combines TRBV20-1 with TRBJ2-1; the D gene is possibly TRBD2 (6 bases). V was trimmed by 2 bases and J by 3 bases, leaving 11 bases between them. The length of the CDR3 is 14 residues. Germline-derived CDR1 and CDR2 are DFQATT and SNEGSKA (reference sequence). In nucleotides, the CDR3 is TGCAGTGCTAGACGGCGGGGTAACTACAATGAGCAGTTCTTC. Amino acid sequence: CSARRRGNYNEQFF.

The chain carries TRBV20-1 and TRBJ1-1; D not resolved. V lost 1 base and J 11 bases, leaving 20 bases between the germline ends. From germline, CDR1 is DFQATT and CDR2 SNEGSKA (reference sequence). The CDR3 is made up of 14 amino acids. CDR3 nucleotides: TGCAGTGCTAGAGGGTTGGGCCCTTTCGGGCGGGCTTTCTTT. Translation gives CSARGLGPFGRAFF.

For the CDR3, the DNA is TGCAGTGCTAGACCTCACTTAGCAGGGGGGGAAAACATTCAGTACTTC. This sequence encodes CSARPHLAGGENIQYF. The chain combines TRBV20-1 with TRBJ2-4; D is possibly TRBD1 or TRBD2 (7 bases each). From germline, CDR1 is DFQATT and CDR2 SNEGSKA (reference sequence). V shed 2 bases and J shed 5 bases, with 19 bases lying between them. CDR3 length: 16 amino acids.

This clonotype has a handful of counts. The gene calls are TRBV28 and TRBJ2-1; D is undetermined. The CDR3 is made up of 11 amino acids. V gave up 4 bases and J gave up 5 bases, with 3 bases separating them. The germline gives CDR1 MDHEN, CDR2 SYDVKM. CDR3 nucleotides: TGTGCCAGCAGTTCCGACAATGAGCAGTTCTTC. As protein: CASSSDNEQFF.

Only a few counts were recorded for this clonotype. The chain has TRBV5-1 and TRBJ2-5; 7 bases are shared with TRBD1. Germline V gene data show CDR1 as SGHRS and CDR2 as YFSETQ. V lost 0 bases and J lost 4; bases outside the gene matches: 6. The CDR3 spans 15 residues. CDR3 in amino acids: CASSLAGGTVETQYF. CDR3 in DNA: TGCGCCAGCAGCTTGGCCGGTGGGACAGTAGAGACCCAGTACTTC.

With respect to this clonotype: Given a much more abundant clone one base away, this may be a read error. The V call is TRBV7-3, the J call TRBJ2-1, with a tentative D call TRBD1 (5 bases). CDR1 and CDR2 from the germline V gene are SGHTA and FQGTGA. This CDR3 comprises 15 residues. The V end lost 6 bases, the J end lost 7 bases, and 19 bases lay between the germline ends. This chain's CDR3 is CASRAQPGRANEQFF. The DNA of the CDR3 is TGTGCCAGCAGGGCTCAGCCGGGCAGGGCGAATGAGCAGTTCTTC.

The sample holds a few counts of this clonotype. This chain links TRBV6-2 or TRBV6-3 with TRBJ2-5, with 7 positions matching TRBD1. The CDR3 contains 14 residues. Trimming took 7 bases from V and 1 from J; bases not matched to a gene: 6. Looked up from germline, CDR1 is MNHEY and CDR2 is SVGEGT. For the CDR3, the DNA is TGTGCCAGCACCCCACAGGGGATCCAAGAGACCCAGTACTTC. As protein: CASTPQGIQETQYF.

This clonotype was observed many times. CDR3 in amino acids: CASSRQGARDEQFF. In nucleotides, the CDR3 is TGTGCCAGCAGCCGACAGGGGGCGCGCGATGAGCAGTTCTTC. The J gene is TRBJ2-1, the V gene TRBV7-3, with 10 nucleotides matching TRBD1. Trimming cost V 5 bases and J 8 bases; bases outside gene matches: 6. The CDR3 totals 14 residues. CDR1 and CDR2 from the germline V gene are SGHTA and FQGTGA.

V usage is TRBV27 and J usage is TRBJ2-5, with TRBD2 identical over 8 bases. The J segment lost 7 bases and the V segment lost 2 bases, leaving 15 bases of the junction unmatched. Germline CDR1 and CDR2: MNHEY and SMNVEV (reference sequence). The CDR3 extends over 17 amino acids. For the CDR3, the DNA is TGTGCCAGCAGTTTAACTACCCCGGGACTAGGGGGGGTGACCCAGTACTTC. It is translated as CASSLTTPGLGGVTQYF.

This clonotype was observed many times. The rearrangement joins TRBV3-1 to TRBJ2-3; no firm D call. From germline, CDR1 is LGHDT and CDR2 YNNKEL (reference sequence). The CDR3 is 16 amino acids. The V end lost 0 bases, the J end lost 3 bases, and 13 bases lay between the germline ends. The CDR3 DNA reads as TGTGCCAGCAGCCAAGATCCAGATTTGGGGACAGATACGCAGTATTTT. Translated: CASSQDPDLGTDTQYF.

The rearrangement links TRBV5-1 to TRBJ2-7; D call uncertain. CDR3 length: 14 residues. The V gene's germline CDR1 is SGHRS and CDR2 YFSETQ. V gave up 4 bases and J gave up 3 bases, with 14 bases separating them. CDR3 nucleotides: TGCGCCAGCAGCCCCACCCCAGATGGCTACGAGCAGTACTTC. It is translated as CASSPTPDGYEQYF.

The V gene is TRBV15, the J gene TRBJ2-1; tentative D call: TRBD2 (5 bases). Trimming shortened V by 0 bases and J by 15 bases, and 12 bases separated the two germline ends. The germline V gene has CDR1 LNHNV and CDR2 YYDKDF (reference sequence). The CDR3 totals 12 residues. The CDR3 DNA reads TGTGCCACCAGCAGAGAGGAGGATCAGCGGTTCTTC. Translating it yields CATSREEDQRFF.

This rearrangement joins TRBV5-1 to TRBJ1-2; D is ambiguous. The V end lost 4 bases, the J end lost 8 bases, and 18 bases lay between the germline ends. The CDR3 runs 14 residues. CDR1 SGHRS and CDR2 YFSETQ come from the germline V gene. The chain's CDR3 is CASSPSVEVVGYTF. The CDR3 nucleotides are TGCGCCAGCAGCCCTAGCGTCGAGGTGGTGGGCTACACCTTC. The full variable domain, completed using reference TRBV5-1 and TRBJ1-2, is KAGVTQTPRYLIKTRGQQVTLSCSPISGHRSVSWYQQTPGQGLQFLFEYFSETQRNKGNFPGRFSGRQFSNSRSEMNVSTLELGDSALYLCASSPSVEVVGYTFGSGTRLTVV.

This clonotype was observed a handful of times. This rearrangement joins TRBV5-6 to TRBJ1-2; 9 nucleotides agree with TRBD1. Trimming at V came to 4 bases and at J to 4 bases, leaving 14 bases not matched to a gene. Germline lookup yields CDR1 SGHDT and CDR2 YYEEEE. The CDR3 spans 17 residues. This chain's CDR3 is CASSRRTGERLGYGYTF. Here the CDR3 DNA reads TGTGCCAGCAGCCGACGGACAGGGGAGAGGTTAGGCTATGGCTACACCTTC.

This clonotype was observed a handful of times. CDR3 region: CASSQGFAFGYTF. The CDR3 nucleotides are TGTGCCAGCAGCCAAGGGTTCGCATTTGGCTACACCTTC. The chain joins TRBV3-1 to TRBJ1-2; D remains unclear. The length of the CDR3 is 13 residues. Germline V gives CDR1 LGHDT, CDR2 YNNKEL (reference sequence). The V end was cut by 1 base, the J end by 7 bases, with 10 bases between.

The V gene is TRBV5-4, the J gene TRBJ2-7, with TRBD2 matching 13 bases. V lost 3 bases, J lost 0 bases, and 9 bases stayed unmatched. The length of the CDR3 is 18 residues. CDR1 and CDR2 (germline): SGHNT, YYREEE (reference sequence). Here the CDR3 DNA reads TGTGCCAGCAGCTCCGGGACTAGCGGGAAATTGGGCTCCTACGAGCAGTACTTC. It yields the protein CASSSGTSGKLGSYEQYF.

This clonotype was seen ten or more times. The CDR3 sequence is CASSVRAEETQYF. The CDR3 DNA reads TGTGCCAGCAGTGTCAGGGCCGAAGAGACCCAGTACTTC. This sequence joins TRBV6-1 and TRBJ2-5, with D possibly TRBD1 on 5 matching bases. V lost 4 bases to trimming and J lost 3 bases, with 9 bases between them. CDR1 is MNHNS, CDR2 SASEGT, per germline. The CDR3 length is 13 residues.